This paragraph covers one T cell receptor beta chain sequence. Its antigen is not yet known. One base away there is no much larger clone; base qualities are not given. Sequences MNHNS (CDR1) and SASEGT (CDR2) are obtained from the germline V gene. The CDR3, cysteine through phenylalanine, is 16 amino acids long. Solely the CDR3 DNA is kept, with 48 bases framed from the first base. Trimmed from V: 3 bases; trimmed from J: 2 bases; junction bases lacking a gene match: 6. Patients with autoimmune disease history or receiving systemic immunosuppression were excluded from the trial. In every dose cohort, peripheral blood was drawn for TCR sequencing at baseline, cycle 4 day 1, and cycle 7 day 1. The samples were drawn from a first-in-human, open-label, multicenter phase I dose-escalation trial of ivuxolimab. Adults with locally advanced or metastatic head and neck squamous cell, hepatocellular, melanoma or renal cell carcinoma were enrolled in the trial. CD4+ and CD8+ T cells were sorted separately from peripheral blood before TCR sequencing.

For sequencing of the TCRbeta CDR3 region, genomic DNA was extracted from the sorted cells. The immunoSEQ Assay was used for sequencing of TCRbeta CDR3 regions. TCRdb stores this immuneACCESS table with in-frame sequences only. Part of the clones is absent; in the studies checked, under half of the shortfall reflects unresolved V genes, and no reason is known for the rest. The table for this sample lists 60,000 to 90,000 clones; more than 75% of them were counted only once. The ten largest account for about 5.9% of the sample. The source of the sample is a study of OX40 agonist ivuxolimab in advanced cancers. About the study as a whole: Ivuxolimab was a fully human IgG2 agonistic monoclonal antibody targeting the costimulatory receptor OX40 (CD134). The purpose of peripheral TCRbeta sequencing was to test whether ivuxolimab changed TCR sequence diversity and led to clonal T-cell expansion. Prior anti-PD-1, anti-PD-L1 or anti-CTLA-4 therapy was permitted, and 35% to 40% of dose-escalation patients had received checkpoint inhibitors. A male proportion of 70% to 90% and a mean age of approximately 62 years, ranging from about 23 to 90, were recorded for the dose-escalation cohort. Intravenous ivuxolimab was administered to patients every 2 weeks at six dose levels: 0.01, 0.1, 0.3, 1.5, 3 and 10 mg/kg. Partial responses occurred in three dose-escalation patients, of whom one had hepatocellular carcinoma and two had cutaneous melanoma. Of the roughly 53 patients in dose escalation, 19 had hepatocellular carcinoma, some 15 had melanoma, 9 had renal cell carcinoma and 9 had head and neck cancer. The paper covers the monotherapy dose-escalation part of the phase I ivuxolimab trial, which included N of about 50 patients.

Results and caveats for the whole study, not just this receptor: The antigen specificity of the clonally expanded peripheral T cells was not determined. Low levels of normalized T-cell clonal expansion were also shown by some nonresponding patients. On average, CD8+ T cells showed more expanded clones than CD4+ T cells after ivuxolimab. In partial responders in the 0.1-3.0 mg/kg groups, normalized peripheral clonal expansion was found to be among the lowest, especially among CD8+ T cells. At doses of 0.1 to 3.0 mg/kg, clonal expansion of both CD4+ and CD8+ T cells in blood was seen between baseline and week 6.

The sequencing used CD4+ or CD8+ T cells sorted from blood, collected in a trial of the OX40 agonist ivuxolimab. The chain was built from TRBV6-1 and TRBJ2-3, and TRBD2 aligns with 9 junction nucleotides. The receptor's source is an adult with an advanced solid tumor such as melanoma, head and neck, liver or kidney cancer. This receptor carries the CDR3 CASSEPSGAYTDTQYF. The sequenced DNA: TGTGCCAGCAGTGAGCCTAGCGGGGCCTACACAGATACGCAGTATTTT.